The sequence of this T cell receptor beta chain was determined in a study of blood T cell repertoires in COVID-19 (dated by TCRdb to the early 2020s). With regard to the full study: Samples covering the acute and convalescent phases of COVID-19 were provided by collaborators in the United States, Italy and Spain. The prospective study material was composed of cDNA or gDNA derived from T cells, B-cell-depleted T cells, or PBMCs. The samples were drawn from the first 160 participants of the ongoing ImmuneRACE study and from some 1,300 subjects provided by 6 global collaborators. Sample metadata almost always included a de-identified subject ID, COVID-19 status, age in years and sex. The dataset comprised deeply sampled blood TCRbeta repertoires from subjects exposed to, actively infected with, or recovered from COVID-19. A freely available public database, intended as a resource for researchers studying the immune response to SARS-CoV-2, is where the repertoires were released. HLA class I and class II types, where available, came from metadata supplied by the sample provider rather than from assay-based typing. Overall results and qualifications from the work: The amount of clinical and demographic metadata varied by source and participant and was provided uncurated.

Enrolling through a virtual design, the prospective study's participants ranged in age from roughly 18 to 100 years and lived across about two dozen United States geographic areas. In the prospective study, participants were assigned to cohorts based on the clinical history participants reported in a screening survey and a study questionnaire. ImmuneRACE Cohort 3 recovered participants were defined by two consecutive negative NP/OP PCR tests, healthcare professional clearance, or symptom resolution. In the prospective study, whole blood, serum and a nasopharyngeal or oropharyngeal swab were collected from each participant by mobile phlebotomists. Prospective study participants could optionally give additional blood draws and questionnaires over an approximately two-month period. Before DNA extraction, blood samples from the prospective study were shipped at room temperature or frozen. Its CDR3 holds 13 amino acids, cysteine through phenylalanine. Here the CDR3 DNA is all that survives: 39 bases in frame from base 1. V and J are trimmed by 3 bases and 5 bases, and the gene matches miss 1 base of the junction. Via the germline V gene (reference sequence), CDR1 is SGHNT and CDR2 YYREEE.

Remarks on this clone: Its cognate antigen has yet to be identified. No base quality information exists; no much larger clone differs at one position. Distinct nucleotide sequences in the sample also encode this CDR3.

TCRbeta CDR3 regions were amplified from genomic DNA using the immunoSEQ Assay, a bias-controlled multiplex PCR. The source study handled its data this way. Nucleated cell counts per sample were estimated from amplification of reference gene primers within the assay. To quantify the absolute abundance of each unique TCRbeta CDR3 rearrangement, sequence reads were collapsed and filtered. For each sample, productive Simpson clonality was calculated as the square root of Simpson's diversity index over productive rearrangements. Here the immuneACCESS table is served through TCRdb, limited to in-frame sequences with V and J called. Missing clones are a known gap in these copies; in checked studies unresolved V genes cover under half, and the rest lacks a known reason. The DNA was the basis for D and trimming; V, J and clone size are from that table. The sample contains 250,000 or so clones, 86% of them found a single time. The leading ten clones occupy 2.6% of the sample.

This receptor was taken from a woman younger than 35 who had recovered from COVID-19. The sequencing input was PBMCs or T cells enriched from blood (not recorded which). The rearrangement joined TRBV5-4 to TRBJ1-1, and 10 junctional nucleotides match TRBD1. The CDR3 sequence is CASSWTGGTEAFF. Read as DNA, the sequence is TGTGCCAGCAGCTGGACAGGGGGTACTGAAGCTTTCTTT.